The rows below give T cell receptor beta chains drawn from one sample of a study of PD-1 blockade in classical Hodgkin lymphoma. TCRdb's copy holds only in-frame clones and misses some; the assay was immunoSEQ multiplex PCR. The sample carries under 45,000 clones, roughly 80% recorded once. This specimen was peripheral blood mononuclear cells (PBMCs), taken at baseline. These receptors all stem from a human donor with classical Hodgkin lymphoma. Both conserved end residues are part of each CDR3. The order of the fields is V gene, clone size, D gene, J gene, CDR3 protein, CDR3 DNA. D genes are given only for firm matches. A clone size is listed for some rows: how often the clone was seen (once, few, many), or a class if it is expanded.

>TRBV6-6|NA|TRBD2|TRBJ2-3
CASGSGRISSDTQYF
TGTGCCAGCGGTAGCGGGAGGATAAGCTCAGATACGCAGTATTTT
>TRBV7-1|NA|TRBD2|TRBJ2-7
CASSLEGGRRPYEQYF
TGTGCCAGCAGCTTAGAGGGCGGGAGACGGCCCTACGAGCAGTACTTC
>TRBV18|NA|TRBD1|TRBJ1-6
CASSPRGQSNSPLHF
TGTGCCAGCTCACCACGGGGACAGAGCAATTCACCCCTCCACTTT
>TRBV19|NA|NA|TRBJ2-3
CASSMGRSTSTDTQYF
TGTGCCAGTAGTATGGGCAGAAGTACTAGCACAGATACGCAGTATTTT
>TRBV23-1|NA|TRBD1|TRBJ2-3
CASRVGGLDTQYF
TGCGCCAGCAGGGTAGGGGGCCTGGATACGCAGTATTTT
>TRBV29-1|once|NA|TRBJ2-1
CSVEAGTTRREQFF
TGCAGCGTTGAAGCCGGGACCACCCGCCGAGAGCAGTTCTTC
>TRBV27|once|NA|TRBJ2-7
CASSLSASYEQYF
TGTGCCAGCAGTTTATCGGCCTCCTACGAGCAGTACTTC
>TRBV25-1|NA|TRBD2|TRBJ2-3
CASSERGLATDTQYF
TGTGCCAGCAGTGAAAGGGGACTAGCCACAGATACGCAGTATTTT
>TRBV21-1|few|NA|TRBJ2-2
CASSRYGELFF
TGTGCCAGCAGCAGATACGGGGAGCTGTTTTTT
>TRBV27|NA|NA|TRBJ2-5
CASSFEGAQETQYF
TGTGCCAGCAGTTTCGAGGGTGCCCAAGAGACCCAGTACTTC
>TRBV30|once|NA|TRBJ1-5
CAWSVSVNQPQHF
TGTGCCTGGAGTGTGTCTGTAAATCAGCCCCAGCATTTT